A single sample gave rise to the 20 T cell receptor beta chains below, sequenced in a study of blood T cell repertoires in COVID-19. Sequenced by immunoSEQ multiplex PCR; TCRdb stores in-frame clones only, minus some. This table holds about 180,000 clones, around four fifths found once. The specimen was peripheral blood. The receptors were gathered from an older woman with COVID-19, enrolled during active disease.

This chain links TRBV20-1 with TRBJ2-7; D is undetermined. The CDR3 sequence is 9 residues long. CDR1 DFQATT and CDR2 SNEGSKA come from the germline V gene (reference sequence). Trimming took 7 bases from V and 3 from J, leaving 4 bases between them. CDR3 bases: TGCAGTGGAGGCTACGAGCAGTACTTC. It translates to CSGGYEQYF.

The chain combines TRBV28 with TRBJ1-1; 8 nucleotides agree with TRBD1. The CDR3 extends over 16 amino acids. Trimming at V came to 6 bases and at J to 1 base, leaving 10 bases not matched to a gene. The V gene's germline CDR1 is MDHEN and CDR2 SYDVKM. The CDR3 DNA sequence: TGTGCCAGCAGGGAGGGGACAGGCAGACGGAACACTGAAGCTTTCTTT. It translates to CASREGTGRRNTEAFF.

This sequence joins TRBV10-3 and TRBJ2-6; 8 bases match TRBD1. This CDR3 region has 18 residues. From germline, CDR1 is ENHRY and CDR2 SYGVKD. The V and J ends lost 6 bases and 0 bases, in that order; junction bases with no gene match: 10. For the CDR3, the DNA is TGTGCCATCAGGCCCGGACAGGGCATCCTCTCTGGGGCCAACGTCCTGACTTTC. It encodes CAIRPGQGILSGANVLTF.

This chain links TRBV7-9 with TRBJ2-3, with D possibly matching TRBD1 (5 bases). From germline, CDR1 is SEHNR and CDR2 FQNEAQ (reference sequence). V shed 5 bases and J shed 2 bases, with 17 bases lying between them. The CDR3 runs 16 residues. As DNA, the CDR3 is TGTGCCAGCAGCCCCCTTTTACAGGTTAACACAGATACGCAGTATTTT. Translation gives CASSPLLQVNTDTQYF. The whole variable domain, remainder taken from reference TRBV7-9 and TRBJ2-3, is DTGVSQNPRHKITKRGQNVTFRCDPISEHNRLYWYRQTLGQGPEFLTYFQNEAQLEKSRLLSDRFSAERPKGSFSTLEIQRTEQGDSAMYLCASSPLLQVNTDTQYFGPGTRLTVL.

This chain connects TRBV7-2 to TRBJ2-5; 9 nucleotides align to TRBD1. The CDR3 extends over 15 amino acids. The V and J ends lost 1 base and 5 bases, in that order; junction bases with no gene match: 5. The germline CDR1 and CDR2 sequences are SGHTA and FQGNSA. CDR3: CASSLGGGQGETQYF. CDR3 DNA: TGTGCCAGCAGCTTAGGCGGTGGACAGGGGGAGACCCAGTACTTC.

This clone has more than one count but fewer than ten. The junction departs from the called germline gene at one end, perhaps through a read error. The chain joins TRBV19 to TRBJ2-7; D is perhaps TRBD2 (5 bases). The CDR3 loop spans 15 amino acids. Per germline, CDR1 LNHDA and CDR2 SQIVND (reference sequence). CDR3 protein: CASSPLVFASFEQYF. The CDR3 DNA follows: TGTGCCAGTAGTCCACTAGTTTTCGCGTCCTTCGAGCAGTACTTC.

V is TRBV9 and J is TRBJ2-2; D possibly corresponds to TRBD1 (5 bases). CDR3 length: 18 residues. Trimming removed 2 bases at V and 4 bases at J, with 21 bases between. Per germline, CDR1 SGDLS and CDR2 YYNGEE. In DNA form, the CDR3 reads TGTGCCAGCAGCGTCGCCACCCCGACAGCAGGATTCACCGGGGAGCTGTTTTTT. Translating gives CASSVATPTAGFTGELFF. The full variable domain, completed using reference TRBV9 and TRBJ2-2, is DSGVTQTPKHLITATGQRVTLRCSPRSGDLSVYWYQQSLDQGLQFLIQYYNGEERAKGNILERFSAQQFPDLHSELNLSSLELGDSALYFCASSVATPTAGFTGELFFGEGSRLTVL.

The gene calls are TRBV6-5 and TRBJ1-5, with 7 nucleotides matching TRBD1. Germline V lookup: CDR1 MNHEY, CDR2 SVGAGI. Trimming at V came to 4 bases and at J to 5 bases, leaving 5 bases not matched to a gene. This CDR3 contains 14 residues. The CDR3 nucleotides are TGTGCCAGCAGTTCTCGACAGGGCTATCAGCCCCAGCATTTT. Translating gives CASSSRQGYQPQHF.

The chain employs TRBV13 and TRBJ2-3; the match to TRBD2 covers 13 bases. V lost 5 bases to trimming and J lost 4 bases; unmatched junction nucleotides: 6. This CDR3 has 16 residues. The V gene's germline CDR1 is PRHDT and CDR2 FYEKMQ (reference sequence). CDR3: CASSLRLAGGPDTQYF. The CDR3 DNA reads TGTGCCAGCAGCCTTCGACTAGCGGGAGGCCCAGATACGCAGTATTTT.

V and J are TRBV7-3 and TRBJ2-6, with a tentative D call TRBD2 (6 bases). The CDR3 has 17 amino acids. V lost 3 bases and J lost 1, with 13 bases in between. Germline CDR1 is SGHTA and CDR2 is FQGTGA. The CDR3 sequence is CASSLGQGGSGANVLTF. CDR3 DNA: TGTGCCAGCAGCTTGGGGCAGGGAGGTTCTGGGGCCAACGTCCTGACTTTC.

The gene calls are TRBV6-2 or TRBV6-3 and TRBJ2-2; no reliable D call. The CDR3 loop spans 15 amino acids. Germline CDR1 MNHEY, CDR2 SVGEGT. Trimming shortened V by 6 bases and J by 1 base, and 12 bases separated the two germline ends. The CDR3 loop is CASSPSRVNTGELFF. CDR3 DNA sequence: TGTGCCAGCAGCCCCAGTCGGGTGAACACCGGGGAGCTGTTTTTT.

The CDR3 nucleotides are TGTGCCAGCTGTGGGACAGGGGCCGCGAGGCCCCAGCATTTT. Translation gives CASCGTGAARPQHF. The chain has TRBV28 and TRBJ1-5; TRBD1 aligns across 10 bases. V gave up 8 bases and J gave up 9 bases; unmatched junction bases: 10. The CDR3 length is 14 residues. Germline CDR1 reads MDHEN; CDR2 reads SYDVKM.

V and J are TRBV28 and TRBJ2-4; D might be TRBD2 (5 bases). V lost 5 bases to trimming and J lost 1 base, with 15 bases between them. The germline V gene encodes CDR1 MDHEN and CDR2 SYDVKM. The CDR3 has 16 residues. DNA for the CDR3: TGTGCCAGCAGTGGAGGTGGGCCTGTTGCCAAAAACATTCAGTACTTC. Its protein is CASSGGGPVAKNIQYF.

The V gene is TRBV18, the J gene TRBJ2-1, with 7 bases matching TRBD2. The J segment lost 6 bases and the V segment lost 3 bases, leaving 5 bases of the junction unmatched. Germline CDR1 reads KGHSH; CDR2 reads LQKENI. The length of the CDR3 is 14 residues. The CDR3 DNA follows: TGTGCCAGCTCACCCCTAGCGGTAGTCAATGAGCAGTTCTTC. Amino acids: CASSPLAVVNEQFF. Full variable domain (remainder filled in from reference TRBV18 and TRBJ2-1): NAGVMQNPRHLVRRRGQEARLRCSPMKGHSHVYWYRQLPEEGLKFMVYLQKENIIDESGMPKERFSAEFPKEGPSILRIQQVVRGDSAAYFCASSPLAVVNEQFFGPGTRLTVL.

The genes are TRBV2 and TRBJ2-5, with 9 bases aligning to TRBD2. The trim removed 3 bases at V and 5 bases at J, leaving 4 bases unmatched. The length of the CDR3 is 14 residues. From germline, CDR1 is SNHLY and CDR2 FYNNEI. The CDR3 nucleotides read TGTGCCAGCAGTGATGCGGCGGGAGGGGAGACCCAGTACTTC. This encodes CASSDAAGGETQYF.

J is TRBJ2-7 and V is TRBV2, with a tentative D call TRBD1 (6 bases). Germline-derived CDR1 and CDR2 are SNHLY and FYNNEI. Trimming left V 6 bases short and J 3 bases short, with 15 bases between. The CDR3 loop spans 14 amino acids. CDR3 sequence (DNA): TGTGCCAGCAGGCTCCGGGACAAGGGCTACGAGCAGTACTTC. As protein: CASRLRDKGYEQYF.

V usage is TRBV28 and J usage is TRBJ1-1; no reliable D call. This CDR3 has 12 residues. V dropped 2 bases and J dropped 6 bases, with 7 bases sitting between them. Germline V CDR1 and CDR2: MDHEN, SYDVKM. Here the CDR3 DNA reads TGTGCCAGCAGTTTAGCGGCTGCTGAAGCTTTCTTT. Protein: CASSLAAAEAFF.

The V and J genes are TRBV7-3 and TRBJ1-2; 11 bases line up with TRBD1. V trimming: 5 bases; J trimming: 2 bases; junction bases outside the gene matches: 4. Germline CDR1 and CDR2: SGHTA and FQGTGA. This CDR3 spans 15 amino acids. Here the CDR3 reads CASSPGTGGNYGYTF. The DNA of the CDR3 is TGTGCCAGCAGCCCCGGGACAGGGGGGAACTATGGCTACACCTTC.

The CDR3 nucleotides read TGCAGCGTCGTAGAACAGGTTACTGAAGCTTTCTTT. It specifies CSVVEQVTEAFF. The rearrangement links TRBV29-1 to TRBJ1-1, with a weak D call TRBD1 (5 bases). The CDR3 extends over 12 amino acids. V was clipped by 6 bases and J by 5 bases, with 13 bases between them. Germline lookup yields CDR1 SQVTM and CDR2 ANQGSEA.

The chain carries TRBV5-6 and TRBJ1-5, with 8 bases identical to TRBD1. This CDR3 region has 14 residues. Trimming cost V 7 bases and J 0 bases; bases outside gene matches: 3. Germline loops: CDR1 SGHDT, CDR2 YYEEEE. The CDR3 spells CASGQGHSNQPQHF. The DNA of the CDR3 is TGTGCCAGCGGACAGGGACATAGCAATCAGCCCCAGCATTTT.